The 12 T cell receptor beta chains below all came from one sample that was sequenced in a study of blood T cell repertoires in COVID-19. The method was immunoSEQ multiplex PCR; TCRdb's version includes in-frame clones alone and lacks a portion of them. The table includes fewer than 70,000 clones, approximately 90% detected once. Sequencing input: peripheral blood. The receptors were sampled from a woman in her seventies with active COVID-19.

The V call is TRBV24-1, the J call TRBJ2-5; 7 nucleotides agree with TRBD1. Germline lookup yields CDR1 KGHDR and CDR2 SFDVKD. With V trimmed by 2 bases and J by 0 bases, 2 bases remained unmatched. The CDR3 loop spans 15 amino acids. The CDR3 loop is CATSDSTGYQETQYF. In nucleotides, the CDR3 is TGTGCCACCAGTGATTCGACAGGGTACCAAGAGACCCAGTACTTC.

The V gene is TRBV27, the J gene TRBJ2-7, with 8 bases that match TRBD2. V lost 4 bases and J lost 0; bases outside the gene matches: 5. CDR3 length equals 15 residues. Germline V gene lookup returns CDR1 MNHEY and CDR2 SMNVEV (reference sequence). CDR3 nucleotide sequence: TGTGCCAGCAGTTCCACTAGCGGCCTCTCCTACGAGCAGTACTTC. Amino acid sequence: CASSSTSGLSYEQYF.

V usage is TRBV4-2 and J usage is TRBJ1-5, with D possibly TRBD1 on 5 matching bases. Trimming took 1 base from V and 1 from J, leaving 8 bases between them. Germline V CDR1 and CDR2: LGHNA, YNFKEQ. The CDR3 is made up of 15 amino acids. DNA of the CDR3: TGTGCCAGCAGCCAAGTAAGGGGAAGCAATCAGCCCCAGCATTTT. This encodes CASSQVRGSNQPQHF.

The gene calls are TRBV5-4 and TRBJ2-5; D unresolved. From germline, CDR1 is SGHNT and CDR2 YYREEE (reference sequence). The CDR3 spans 15 residues. The V gene lost 0 bases and the J gene lost 1 base, with 10 bases spanning the gap. CDR3 in amino acids: CASSLVTEFQETQYF. DNA for the CDR3: TGTGCCAGCAGCTTGGTTACAGAATTCCAAGAGACCCAGTACTTC.

The gene calls are TRBV6-5 and TRBJ2-1, with unresolved D. The CDR3 is 16 amino acids. Deletions cut 0 bases from V and 5 bases from J, with 14 bases between. Germline CDR1 and CDR2: MNHEY and SVGAGI. CDR3 amino acids: CASSYSFSRINNEQFF. CDR3 sequence (DNA): TGTGCCAGCAGTTACTCGTTTAGCAGAATAAACAATGAGCAGTTCTTC.

This clone was seen once. The chain uses TRBV19 and TRBJ1-1; D not certain. This CDR3 region has 11 residues. Trimming left V 8 bases short and J 7 bases short, with 11 bases between. CDR1 and CDR2 from the germline V gene are LNHDA and SQIVND (reference sequence). CDR3 residues: CASRHLYEAFF. CDR3 DNA sequence: TGTGCCAGTCGACACTTATATGAAGCTTTCTTT. Drawing the rest from reference TRBV19 and TRBJ1-1, the complete variable domain is DGGITQSPKYLFRKEGQNVTLSCEQNLNHDAMYWYRQDPGQGLRLIYYSQIVNDFQKGDIAEGYSVSREKKESFPLTVTSAQKNPTAFYLCASRHLYEAFFGQGTRLTVV.

The chain combines TRBV3-1 (or the pseudogene TRBV3-2) with TRBJ1-1; D gene unclear. This CDR3 is built from 15 residues. Germline loops: CDR1 LGHDT, CDR2 YNNKEL (reference sequence). Deletions cut 2 bases from V and 5 bases from J, with 15 bases between. CDR3 region: CASSQTDEGGTEAFF. The CDR3 region has the DNA TGTGCCAGCAGCCAAACGGACGAGGGCGGAACTGAAGCTTTCTTT.

V is TRBV11-3 and J is TRBJ2-3; D call uncertain. Germline-derived CDR1 and CDR2 are SGHNT and YENEEA. The CDR3 is 13 residues long. Trimming removed 2 bases at V and 7 bases at J, with 10 bases between. CDR3 nucleotide sequence: TGTGCCAGCAGCTTATCCCCCCTCCATACGCAGTATTTT. Translating gives CASSLSPLHTQYF.

The chain is built from TRBV19 and TRBJ2-1, with TRBD2 matching 12 bases. With V trimmed by 5 bases and J by 8 bases, 10 bases remained unmatched. Germline lookup yields CDR1 LNHDA and CDR2 SQIVND (reference sequence). The CDR3 runs to 16 residues. CDR3 residues: CASSPTTSGRADEQFF. CDR3 nucleotide sequence: TGTGCCAGTAGTCCGACGACTAGCGGGAGAGCGGATGAGCAGTTCTTC.

The rearrangement links TRBV7-9 to TRBJ1-3; 7 bases map to TRBD1. The length of the CDR3 is 16 residues. Germline values: CDR1 SEHNR, CDR2 FQNEAQ (reference sequence). The V and J ends lost 2 bases and 4 bases, in that order; junction bases with no gene match: 8. Written as DNA, the CDR3 is TGTGCCAGCAGCTTAACCACCGGGACAGACGGAAACACCATATATTTT. Translated: CASSLTTGTDGNTIYF.

J is TRBJ2-1 and V is TRBV3-1 (or the pseudogene TRBV3-2); the D gene is possibly TRBD2 (7 bases). With 1 base removed from V and 9 bases from J, the gap between germline ends came to 16 bases. Germline lookup yields CDR1 LGHDT and CDR2 YNNKEL (reference sequence). The CDR3 totals 15 residues. The CDR3 loop reads CASSQGGGAVGEQFF. In DNA form, the CDR3 reads TGTGCCAGCAGCCAAGGTGGGGGGGCTGTTGGTGAGCAGTTCTTC.

The rearrangement uses TRBV2 and TRBJ2-6, with D perhaps matching TRBD2 (5 bases). The CDR3 contains 18 residues. V was clipped by 2 bases and J by 0 bases, with 14 bases between them. Germline loops: CDR1 SNHLY, CDR2 FYNNEI. The CDR3 is CASSENPPGSSGANVLTF. Here the CDR3 DNA reads TGTGCCAGCAGTGAAAATCCTCCGGGAAGCTCTGGGGCCAACGTCCTGACTTTC.